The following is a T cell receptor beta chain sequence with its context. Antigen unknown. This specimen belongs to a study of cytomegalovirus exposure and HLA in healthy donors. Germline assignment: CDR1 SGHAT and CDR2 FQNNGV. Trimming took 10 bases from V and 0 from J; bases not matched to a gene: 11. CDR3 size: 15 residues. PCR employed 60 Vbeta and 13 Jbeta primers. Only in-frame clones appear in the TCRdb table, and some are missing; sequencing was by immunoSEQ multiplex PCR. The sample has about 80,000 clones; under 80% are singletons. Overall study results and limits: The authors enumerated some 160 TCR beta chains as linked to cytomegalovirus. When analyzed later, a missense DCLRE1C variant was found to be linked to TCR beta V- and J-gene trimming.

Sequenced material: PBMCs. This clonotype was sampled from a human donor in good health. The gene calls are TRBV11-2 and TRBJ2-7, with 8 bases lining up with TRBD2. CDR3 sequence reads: CAIGLSGGSSYEQYF. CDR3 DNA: TGTGCCATTGGGCTAAGCGGGGGCTCCTCCTACGAGCAGTACTTC.